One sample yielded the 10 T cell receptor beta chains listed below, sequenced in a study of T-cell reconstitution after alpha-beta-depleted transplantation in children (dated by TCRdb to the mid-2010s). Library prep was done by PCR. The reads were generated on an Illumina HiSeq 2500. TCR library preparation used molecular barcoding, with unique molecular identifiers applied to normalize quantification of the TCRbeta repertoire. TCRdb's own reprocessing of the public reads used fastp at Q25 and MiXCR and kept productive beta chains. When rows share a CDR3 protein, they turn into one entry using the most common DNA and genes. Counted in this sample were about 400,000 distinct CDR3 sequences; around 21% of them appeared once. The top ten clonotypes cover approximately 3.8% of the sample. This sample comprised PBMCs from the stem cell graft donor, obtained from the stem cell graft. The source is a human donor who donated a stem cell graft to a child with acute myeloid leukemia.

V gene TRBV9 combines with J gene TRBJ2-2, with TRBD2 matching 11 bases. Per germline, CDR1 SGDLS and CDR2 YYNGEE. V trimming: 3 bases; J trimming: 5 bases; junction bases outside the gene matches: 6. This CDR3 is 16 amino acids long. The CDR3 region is CASSAVAGGLTGELFF. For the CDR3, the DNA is TGTGCCAGCAGCGCGGTAGCGGGAGGGCTAACCGGGGAGCTGTTTTTT.

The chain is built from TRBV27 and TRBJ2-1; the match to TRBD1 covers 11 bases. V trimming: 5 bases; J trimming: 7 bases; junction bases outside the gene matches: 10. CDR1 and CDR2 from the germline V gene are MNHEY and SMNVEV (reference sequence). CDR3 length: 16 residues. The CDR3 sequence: CASSIPGTGGNNEQFF. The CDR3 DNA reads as TGTGCCAGCAGTATACCCGGGACAGGGGGTAATAATGAGCAGTTCTTC.

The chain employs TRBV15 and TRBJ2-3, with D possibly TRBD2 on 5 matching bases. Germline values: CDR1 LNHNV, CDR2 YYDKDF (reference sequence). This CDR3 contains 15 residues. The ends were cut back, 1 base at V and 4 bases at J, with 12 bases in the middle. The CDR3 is CATSRAVGVPDTQYF. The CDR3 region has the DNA TGTGCCACCAGCAGAGCGGTGGGAGTCCCAGATACGCAGTATTTT.

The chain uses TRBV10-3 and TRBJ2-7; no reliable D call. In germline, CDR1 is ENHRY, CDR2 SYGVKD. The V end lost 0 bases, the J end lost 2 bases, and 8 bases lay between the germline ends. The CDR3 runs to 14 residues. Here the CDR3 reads CAISESDTTYEQYF. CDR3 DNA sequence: TGTGCCATCAGTGAGTCAGACACAACCTACGAGCAGTACTTC.

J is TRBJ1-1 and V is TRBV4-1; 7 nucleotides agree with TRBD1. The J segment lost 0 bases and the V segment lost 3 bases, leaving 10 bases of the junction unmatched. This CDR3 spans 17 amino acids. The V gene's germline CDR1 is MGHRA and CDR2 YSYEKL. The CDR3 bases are TGCGCCAGCAGCCAGGGCACAGGGGCCCACGTGAACACTGAAGCTTTCTTT. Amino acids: CASSQGTGAHVNTEAFF.

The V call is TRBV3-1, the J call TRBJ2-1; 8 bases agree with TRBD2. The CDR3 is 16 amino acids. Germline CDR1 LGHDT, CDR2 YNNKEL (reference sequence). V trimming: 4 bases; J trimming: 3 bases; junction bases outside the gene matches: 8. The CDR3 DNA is TGTGCCAGCAGCCCCCGTTACAGCGGGAGCTACAATGAGCAGTTCTTC. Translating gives CASSPRYSGSYNEQFF.

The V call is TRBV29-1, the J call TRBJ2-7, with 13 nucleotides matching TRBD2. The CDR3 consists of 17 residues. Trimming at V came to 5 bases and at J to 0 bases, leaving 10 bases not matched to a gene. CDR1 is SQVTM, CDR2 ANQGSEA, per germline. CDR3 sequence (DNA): TGCAGCGTTTTCGGGGGTTGGACTAGCGGGAGCTCCTACGAGCAGTACTTC. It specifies CSVFGGWTSGSSYEQYF.

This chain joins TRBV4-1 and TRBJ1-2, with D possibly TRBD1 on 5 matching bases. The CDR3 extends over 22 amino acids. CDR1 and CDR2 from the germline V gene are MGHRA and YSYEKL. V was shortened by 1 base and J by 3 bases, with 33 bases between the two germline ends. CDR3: CASSQVKGPGPSRGSSYYGYTF. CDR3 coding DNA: TGCGCCAGCAGCCAAGTAAAGGGACCGGGACCCTCTCGTGGCAGTTCCTACTATGGCTACACCTTC.

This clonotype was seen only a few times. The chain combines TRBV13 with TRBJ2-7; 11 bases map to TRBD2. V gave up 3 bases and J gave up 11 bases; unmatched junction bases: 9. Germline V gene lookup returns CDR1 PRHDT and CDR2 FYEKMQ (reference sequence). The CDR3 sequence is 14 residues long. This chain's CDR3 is CASSFKTSGSVEYF. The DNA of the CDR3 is TGTGCCAGCAGCTTCAAAACTAGCGGGAGTGTAGAGTACTTC.

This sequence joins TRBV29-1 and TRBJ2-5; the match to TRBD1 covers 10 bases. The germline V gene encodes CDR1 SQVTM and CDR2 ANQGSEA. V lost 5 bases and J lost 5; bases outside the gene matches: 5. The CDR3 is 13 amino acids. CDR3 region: CSVSTGGAETQYF. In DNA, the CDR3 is TGCAGCGTTTCGACAGGGGGCGCGGAGACCCAGTACTTC.